This T cell receptor beta chain came from a study of CD8+ T cells in alopecia areata. Study results and caveats: Scalp data also include sequences from resident alphabeta T cells of normal skin. In lesional scalp, particularly from alopecia totalis/universalis, clonality was higher than in normal scalp.

The CDR3 consists of 13 residues. The germline gives CDR1 SEHNR, CDR2 FQNEAQ (reference sequence). Between the trimmed V and J ends, which lost 5 bases and 2 bases, there was a span of 10 bases. This clone was detected a few times. Its target is unknown. cDNA prepared by RNA extraction and subsequent reverse transcription served as the template for sequencing. Measured with immunoSEQ multiplex PCR; TCRdb has only the in-frame clones, and not every one. The sample shows approximately 82,000 clones, about 51% of them seen only once. As part of sample collection, lesional scalp punch biopsies and peripheral blood were taken from alopecia areata patients.

The sample consisted of NKG2D-high CD8+ T cells sorted from blood. This TCR derives from a human donor with alopecia areata. V usage is TRBV7-9 and J usage is TRBJ2-7; no reliable D call. In DNA, the CDR3 is TGTGCCAGCAGCCACTCCCATACCTACGAGCAGTACTTC. This gives the protein CASSHSHTYEQYF.